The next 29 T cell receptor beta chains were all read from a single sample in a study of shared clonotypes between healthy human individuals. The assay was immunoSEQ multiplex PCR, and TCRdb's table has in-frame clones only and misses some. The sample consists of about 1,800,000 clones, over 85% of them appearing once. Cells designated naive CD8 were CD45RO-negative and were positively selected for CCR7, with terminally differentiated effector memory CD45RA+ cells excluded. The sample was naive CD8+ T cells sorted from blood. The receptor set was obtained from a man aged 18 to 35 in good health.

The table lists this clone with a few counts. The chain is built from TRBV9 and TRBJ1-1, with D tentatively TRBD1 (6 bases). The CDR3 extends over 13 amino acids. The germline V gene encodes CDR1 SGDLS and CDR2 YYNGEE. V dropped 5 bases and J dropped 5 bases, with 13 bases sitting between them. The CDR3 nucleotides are TGTGCCAGCAGTCAGCAGGGGAGGACTGAAGCTTTCTTT. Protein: CASSQQGRTEAFF.

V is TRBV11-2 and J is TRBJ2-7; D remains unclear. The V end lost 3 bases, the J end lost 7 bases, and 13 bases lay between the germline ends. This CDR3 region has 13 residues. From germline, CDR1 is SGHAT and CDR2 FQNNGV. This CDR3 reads CASSFFPSEEQYF. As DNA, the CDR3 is TGTGCCAGCAGCTTTTTCCCGTCAGAGGAGCAGTACTTC.

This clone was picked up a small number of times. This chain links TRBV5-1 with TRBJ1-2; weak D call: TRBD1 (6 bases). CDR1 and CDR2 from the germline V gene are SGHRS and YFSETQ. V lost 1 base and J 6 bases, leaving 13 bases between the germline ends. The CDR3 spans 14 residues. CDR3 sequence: CASSLLGAANGYTF. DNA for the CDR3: TGCGCCAGCAGCTTGCTGGGGGCGGCGAATGGCTACACCTTC. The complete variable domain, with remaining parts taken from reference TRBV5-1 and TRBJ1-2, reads KAGVTQTPRYLIKTRGQQVTLSCSPISGHRSVSWYQQTPGQGLQFLFEYFSETQRNKGNFPGRFSGRQFSNSRSEMNVSTLELGDSALYLCASSLLGAANGYTFGSGTRLTVV.

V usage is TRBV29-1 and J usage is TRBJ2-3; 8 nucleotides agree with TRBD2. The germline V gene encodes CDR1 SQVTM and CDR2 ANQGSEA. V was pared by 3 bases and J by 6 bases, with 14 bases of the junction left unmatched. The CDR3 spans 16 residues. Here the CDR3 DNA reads TGCAGCGTTGATGGCACTAGCGGCCCCCGTGGGGATACGCAGTATTTT. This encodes CSVDGTSGPRGDTQYF.

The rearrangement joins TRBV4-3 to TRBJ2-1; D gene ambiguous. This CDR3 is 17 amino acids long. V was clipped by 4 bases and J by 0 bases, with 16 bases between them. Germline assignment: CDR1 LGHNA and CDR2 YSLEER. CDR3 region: CASSPLFSLSSYNEQFF. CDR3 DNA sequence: TGCGCCAGCAGCCCGCTTTTTTCGTTAAGCTCCTACAATGAGCAGTTCTTC.

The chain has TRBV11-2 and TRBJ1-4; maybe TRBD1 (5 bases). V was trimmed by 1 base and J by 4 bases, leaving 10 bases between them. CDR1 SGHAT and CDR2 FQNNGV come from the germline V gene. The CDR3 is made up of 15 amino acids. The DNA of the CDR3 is TGTGCCAGCAGCTTAGCACAGGAGATTAATGAAAAACTGTTTTTT. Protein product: CASSLAQEINEKLFF.

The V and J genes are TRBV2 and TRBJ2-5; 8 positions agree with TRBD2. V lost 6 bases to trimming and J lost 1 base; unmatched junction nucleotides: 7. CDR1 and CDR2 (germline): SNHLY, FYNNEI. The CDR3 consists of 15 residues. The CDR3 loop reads CASRPPGGFQETQYF. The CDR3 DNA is TGTGCCAGCAGACCACCGGGAGGGTTCCAAGAGACCCAGTACTTC.

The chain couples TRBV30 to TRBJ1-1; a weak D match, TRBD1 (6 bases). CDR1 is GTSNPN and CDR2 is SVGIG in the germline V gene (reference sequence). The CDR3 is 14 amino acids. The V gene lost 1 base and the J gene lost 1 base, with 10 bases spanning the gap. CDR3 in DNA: TGTGCCTGGAGTGCGGTGGACAGGAACACTGAAGCTTTCTTT. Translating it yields CAWSAVDRNTEAFF.

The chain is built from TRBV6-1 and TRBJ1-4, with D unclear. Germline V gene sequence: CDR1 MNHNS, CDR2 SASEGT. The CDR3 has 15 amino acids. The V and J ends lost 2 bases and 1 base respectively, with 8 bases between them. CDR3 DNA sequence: TGTGCCAGCAGTGAAACGGCCCTAACTAATGAAAAACTGTTTTTT. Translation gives CASSETALTNEKLFF.

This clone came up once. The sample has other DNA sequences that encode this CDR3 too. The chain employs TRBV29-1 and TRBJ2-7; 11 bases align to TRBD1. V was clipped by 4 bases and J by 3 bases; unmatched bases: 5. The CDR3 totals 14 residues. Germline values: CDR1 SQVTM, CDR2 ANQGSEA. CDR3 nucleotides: TGCAGCGTTGGAGGGGGACAGGGGGTCTACGAGCAGTACTTC. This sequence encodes CSVGGGQGVYEQYF.

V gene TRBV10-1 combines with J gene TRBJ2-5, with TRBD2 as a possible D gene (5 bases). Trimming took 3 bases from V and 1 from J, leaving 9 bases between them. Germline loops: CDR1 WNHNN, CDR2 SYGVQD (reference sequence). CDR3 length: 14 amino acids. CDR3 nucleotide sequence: TGCGCCAGCAGTGAAACCGGGATCCAAGAGACCCAGTACTTC. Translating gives CASSETGIQETQYF.

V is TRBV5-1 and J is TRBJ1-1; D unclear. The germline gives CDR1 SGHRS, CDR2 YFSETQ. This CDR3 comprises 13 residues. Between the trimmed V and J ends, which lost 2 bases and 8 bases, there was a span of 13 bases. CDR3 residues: CASSLESGVEAFF. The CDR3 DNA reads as TGCGCCAGCAGCTTAGAGTCTGGAGTGGAAGCTTTCTTT.

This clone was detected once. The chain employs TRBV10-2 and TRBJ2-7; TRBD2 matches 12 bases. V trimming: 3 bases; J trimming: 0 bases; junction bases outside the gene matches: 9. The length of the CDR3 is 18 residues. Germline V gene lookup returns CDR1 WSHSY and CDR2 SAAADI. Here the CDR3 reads CASSDIGLAGGYSYEQYF. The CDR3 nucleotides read TGCGCCAGCAGTGATATTGGGCTAGCGGGGGGGTACTCCTACGAGCAGTACTTC.

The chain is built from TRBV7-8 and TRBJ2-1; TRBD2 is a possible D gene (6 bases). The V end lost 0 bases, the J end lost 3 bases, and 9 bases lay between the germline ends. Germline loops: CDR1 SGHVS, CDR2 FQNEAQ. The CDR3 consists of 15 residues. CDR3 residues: CASSLAAGFYNEQFF. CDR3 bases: TGTGCCAGCAGCTTAGCCGCGGGGTTCTACAATGAGCAGTTCTTC.

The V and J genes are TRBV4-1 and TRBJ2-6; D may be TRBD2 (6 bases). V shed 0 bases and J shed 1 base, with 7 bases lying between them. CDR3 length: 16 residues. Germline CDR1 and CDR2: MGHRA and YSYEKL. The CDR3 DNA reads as TGCGCCAGCAGCCAAGAGGGGGGATCTGGGGCCAACGTCCTGACTTTC. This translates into CASSQEGGSGANVLTF.

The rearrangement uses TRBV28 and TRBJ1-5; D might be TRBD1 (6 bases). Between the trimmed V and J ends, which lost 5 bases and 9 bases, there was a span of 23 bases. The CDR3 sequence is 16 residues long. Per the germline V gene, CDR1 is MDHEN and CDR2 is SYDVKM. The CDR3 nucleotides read TGTGCCAGCAGTCCCCGGGGGGCCTTAAGGGAAACGCCCCAGCATTTT. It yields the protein CASSPRGALRETPQHF.

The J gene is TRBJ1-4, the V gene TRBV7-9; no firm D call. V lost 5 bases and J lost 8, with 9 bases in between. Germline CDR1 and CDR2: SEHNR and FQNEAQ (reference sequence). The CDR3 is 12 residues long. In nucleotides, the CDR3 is TGTGCCAGCAGCCATCTGAGCGAAAAACTGTTTTTT. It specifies CASSHLSEKLFF. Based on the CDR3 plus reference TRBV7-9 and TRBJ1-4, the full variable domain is DTGVSQNPRHKITKRGQNVTFRCDPISEHNRLYWYRQTLGQGPEFLTYFQNEAQLEKSRLLSDRFSAERPKGSFSTLEIQRTEQGDSAMYLCASSHLSEKLFFGSGTQLSVL.

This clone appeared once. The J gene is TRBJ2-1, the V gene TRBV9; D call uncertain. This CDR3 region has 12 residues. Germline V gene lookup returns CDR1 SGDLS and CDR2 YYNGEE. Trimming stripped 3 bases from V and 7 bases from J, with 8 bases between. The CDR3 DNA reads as TGTGCCAGCAGCGGCCTCGATAATGAGCAGTTCTTC. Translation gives CASSGLDNEQFF.

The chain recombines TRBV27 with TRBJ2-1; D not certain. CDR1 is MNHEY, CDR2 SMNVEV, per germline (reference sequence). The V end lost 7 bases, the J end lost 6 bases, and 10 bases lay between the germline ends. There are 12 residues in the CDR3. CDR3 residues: CASTYSSNEQFF. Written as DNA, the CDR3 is TGTGCCAGCACTTATAGCAGCAATGAGCAGTTCTTC.

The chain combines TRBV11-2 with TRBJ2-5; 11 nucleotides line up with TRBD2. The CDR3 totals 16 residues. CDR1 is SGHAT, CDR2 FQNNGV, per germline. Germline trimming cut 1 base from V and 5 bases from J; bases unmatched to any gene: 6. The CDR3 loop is CASSLALAGVFETQYF. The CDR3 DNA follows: TGTGCCAGCAGCTTAGCACTAGCGGGGGTCTTTGAGACCCAGTACTTC.

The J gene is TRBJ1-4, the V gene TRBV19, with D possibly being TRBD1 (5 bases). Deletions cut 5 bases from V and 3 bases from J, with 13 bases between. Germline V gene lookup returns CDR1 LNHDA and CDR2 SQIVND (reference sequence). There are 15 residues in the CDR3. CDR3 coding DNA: TGTGCCAGTAGTCAGGGACTACTCGCTAATGAAAAACTGTTTTTT. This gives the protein CASSQGLLANEKLFF.

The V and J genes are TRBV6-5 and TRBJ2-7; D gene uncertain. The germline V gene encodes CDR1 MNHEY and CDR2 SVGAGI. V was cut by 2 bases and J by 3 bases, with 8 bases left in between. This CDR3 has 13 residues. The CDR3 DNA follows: TGTGCCAGCAGTTACAAACAGAACTACGAGCAGTACTTC. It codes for CASSYKQNYEQYF.

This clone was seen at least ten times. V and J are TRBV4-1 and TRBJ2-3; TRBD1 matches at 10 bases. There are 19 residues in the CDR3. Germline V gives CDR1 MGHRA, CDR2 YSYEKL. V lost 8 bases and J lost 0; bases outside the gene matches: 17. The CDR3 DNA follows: TGCGCCAGCGGCGTGTTGGCCGGGACAGGGGAGTTTAGCACAGATACGCAGTATTTT. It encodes CASGVLAGTGEFSTDTQYF.

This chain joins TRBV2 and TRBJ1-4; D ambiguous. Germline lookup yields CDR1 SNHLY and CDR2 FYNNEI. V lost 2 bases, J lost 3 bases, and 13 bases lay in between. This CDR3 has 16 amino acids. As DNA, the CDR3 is TGTGCCAGCAGTGAATTACTAGGCAGTCCTAATGAAAAACTGTTTTTT. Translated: CASSELLGSPNEKLFF.

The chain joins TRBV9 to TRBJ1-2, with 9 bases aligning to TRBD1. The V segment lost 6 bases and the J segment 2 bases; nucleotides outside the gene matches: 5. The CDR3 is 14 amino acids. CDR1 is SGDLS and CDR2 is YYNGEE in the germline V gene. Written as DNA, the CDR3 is TGTGCCAGCACGCGGACAGGGGTAAACTATGGCTACACCTTC. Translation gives CASTRTGVNYGYTF.

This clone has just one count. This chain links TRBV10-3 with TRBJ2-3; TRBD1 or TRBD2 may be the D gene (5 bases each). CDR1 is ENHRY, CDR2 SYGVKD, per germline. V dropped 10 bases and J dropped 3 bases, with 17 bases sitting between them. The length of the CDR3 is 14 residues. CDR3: CATQGREGTDTQYF. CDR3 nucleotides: TGTGCCACCCAGGGCCGGGAAGGGACAGATACGCAGTATTTT.

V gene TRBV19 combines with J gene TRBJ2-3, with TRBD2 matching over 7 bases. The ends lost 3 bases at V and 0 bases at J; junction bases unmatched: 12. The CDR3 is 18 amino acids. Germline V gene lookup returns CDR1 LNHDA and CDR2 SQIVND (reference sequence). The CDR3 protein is CASSILPLADGSTDTQYF. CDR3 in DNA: TGTGCCAGTAGTATCCTCCCTCTAGCGGACGGCAGCACAGATACGCAGTATTTT.

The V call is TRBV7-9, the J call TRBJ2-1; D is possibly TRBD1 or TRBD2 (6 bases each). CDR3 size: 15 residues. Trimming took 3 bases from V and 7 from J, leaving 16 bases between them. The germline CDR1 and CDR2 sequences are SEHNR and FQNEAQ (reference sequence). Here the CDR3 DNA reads TGTGCCAGCAGCTTGAGGGGGGCCCTCGAAAATGAGCAGTTCTTC. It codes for CASSLRGALENEQFF.

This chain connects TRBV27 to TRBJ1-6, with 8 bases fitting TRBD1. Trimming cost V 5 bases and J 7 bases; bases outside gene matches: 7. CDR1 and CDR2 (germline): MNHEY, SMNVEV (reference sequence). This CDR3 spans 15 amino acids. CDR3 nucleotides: TGTGCCAGCAGTGAAACAGGGGGGATCAATTCACCCCTCCACTTT. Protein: CASSETGGINSPLHF.